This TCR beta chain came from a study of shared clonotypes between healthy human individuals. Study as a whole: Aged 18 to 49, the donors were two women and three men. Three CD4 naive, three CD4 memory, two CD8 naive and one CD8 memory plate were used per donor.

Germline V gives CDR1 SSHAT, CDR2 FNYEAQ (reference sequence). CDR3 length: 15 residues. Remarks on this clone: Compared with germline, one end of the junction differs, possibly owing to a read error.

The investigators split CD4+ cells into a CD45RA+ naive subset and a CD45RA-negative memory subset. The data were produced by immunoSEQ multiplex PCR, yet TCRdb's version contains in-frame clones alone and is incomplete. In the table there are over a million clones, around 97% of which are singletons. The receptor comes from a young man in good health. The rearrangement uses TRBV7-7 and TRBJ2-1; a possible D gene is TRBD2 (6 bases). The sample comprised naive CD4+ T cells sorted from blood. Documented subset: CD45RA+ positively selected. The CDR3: CASSLSAGGDNEQFF. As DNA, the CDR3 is TGTGCTAGCAGCCTCTCAGCGGGTGGAGACAATGAGCAGTTCTTC.